A single sample gave rise to the 28 T cell receptor beta chains below, sequenced in a study of chemoradiotherapy in HPV16-positive cancers. Measured with immunoSEQ multiplex PCR; TCRdb has only the in-frame clones, and not every one. The sample has tens of thousands of clones; more than 70% are singletons. This material consisted of blood, taken from a patient who underwent chemoradiotherapy. These receptors all stem from a human donor with HPV-associated anogenital cancer.

The CDR3 here is CATSGPTTGGGAQDTQYF. CDR3 sequence (DNA): TGTGCCACCAGCGGACCTACTACTGGCGGGGGGGCCCAAGATACGCAGTATTTT. The chain is built from TRBV15 and TRBJ2-3; 9 bases map to TRBD2. The CDR3 runs to 18 residues. CDR1 and CDR2 (germline): LNHNV, YYDKDF (reference sequence). J lost 5 bases, V lost 5 bases, and 17 bases had no gene match.

The chain employs TRBV28 and TRBJ1-5, with D possibly TRBD1 on 6 matching bases. V was shortened by 6 bases and J by 7 bases, with 16 bases between the two germline ends. This CDR3 is 14 amino acids long. CDR1 is MDHEN, CDR2 SYDVKM, per germline. The CDR3 spells CASRTTGGLQPQHF. The CDR3 coding sequence is TGTGCCAGCAGGACGACAGGTGGGTTACAGCCCCAGCATTTT.

V usage is TRBV29-1 and J usage is TRBJ2-1; maybe TRBD2 (6 bases). Between the trimmed V and J ends, which lost 2 bases and 0 bases, there was a span of 17 bases. From germline, CDR1 is SQVTM and CDR2 ANQGSEA. The CDR3 length is 17 residues. As DNA, the CDR3 is TGCAGCGTTGAATTGGCGGGAACCTTCTTCTCCTACAATGAGCAGTTCTTC. This translates into CSVELAGTFFSYNEQFF.

The sample holds one count of this clone. V usage is TRBV5-4 and J usage is TRBJ1-3; no firm D call. This CDR3 has 13 residues. The germline CDR1 and CDR2 sequences are SGHNT and YYREEE (reference sequence). Trimming shortened V by 4 bases and J by 2 bases, and 7 bases separated the two germline ends. The CDR3, as DNA: TGTGCCAGCAGCCCCGGGACTGGAAACACCATATATTTT. Its protein is CASSPGTGNTIYF.

This clone has just one count. This rearrangement joins TRBV5-6 to TRBJ1-4, with 9 bases aligning to TRBD1. This CDR3 comprises 16 residues. With V trimmed by 2 bases and J by 4 bases, 6 bases remained unmatched. Germline V gives CDR1 SGHDT, CDR2 YYEEEE. CDR3 DNA sequence: TGTGCCAGCAGCTTATCACCGGGACAGGGTAATGAAAAACTGTTTTTT. This translates into CASSLSPGQGNEKLFF.

The V call is TRBV5-1, the J call TRBJ2-3, with 9 bases lining up with TRBD1. The J segment lost 5 bases and the V segment lost 0 bases, leaving 4 bases of the junction unmatched. The germline V gene encodes CDR1 SGHRS and CDR2 YFSETQ. The CDR3 is made up of 15 amino acids. The CDR3 DNA sequence: TGCGCCAGCAGCTTGGTTACAGGGGGCAGAGATACGCAGTATTTT. This codes for CASSLVTGGRDTQYF.

This clone was observed a single time. DNA for the CDR3: TGTGCCAGCAGCTTATATTGGGAGGGGGACACTGAAGCTTTCTTT. It encodes CASSLYWEGDTEAFF. J is TRBJ1-1 and V is TRBV5-6, with TRBD1 as a possible D gene (6 bases). V gave up 2 bases and J gave up 3 bases, with 14 bases separating them. The V gene's germline CDR1 is SGHDT and CDR2 YYEEEE. The CDR3 runs to 15 residues.

The chain employs TRBV6-1 and TRBJ2-1; possibly TRBD1 for D (6 bases). V dropped 6 bases and J dropped 2 bases, with 14 bases sitting between them. The CDR3 runs to 15 residues. CDR1 MNHNS and CDR2 SASEGT come from the germline V gene. CDR3 in amino acids: CASRLQGLPYNEQFF. CDR3 DNA: TGTGCCAGCAGGTTACAGGGTCTCCCCTACAATGAGCAGTTCTTC.

This chain joins TRBV28 and TRBJ2-3; D may be TRBD1 (6 bases). The CDR3 runs to 13 residues. V shed 1 base and J shed 4 bases, with 6 bases lying between them. CDR1 is MDHEN, CDR2 SYDVKM, per germline. In DNA form, the CDR3 reads TGTGCCAGCAGTTTATCAGGGGCAGATACGCAGTATTTT. Translating it yields CASSLSGADTQYF. Full variable domain (outside the CDR3, taken from reference TRBV28 and TRBJ2-3): DVKVTQSSRYLVKRTGEKVFLECVQDMDHENMFWYRQDPGLGLRLIYFSYDVKMKEKGDIPEGYSVSREKKERFSLILESASTNQTSMYLCASSLSGADTQYFGPGTRLTVL.

V gene TRBV19 combines with J gene TRBJ1-1; the D gene is possibly TRBD1 (6 bases). The ends were cut back, 5 bases at V and 0 bases at J, with 19 bases in the middle. The CDR3 totals 17 residues. Per germline, CDR1 LNHDA and CDR2 SQIVND (reference sequence). This CDR3 reads CASSLRRGRDMNTEAFF. DNA for the CDR3: TGTGCCAGTAGTCTCCGGAGGGGGAGGGACATGAACACTGAAGCTTTCTTT.

The chain recombines TRBV28 with TRBJ1-5, with 8 bases fitting TRBD1. This CDR3 has 15 residues. Per the germline V gene, CDR1 is MDHEN and CDR2 is SYDVKM. V trimming: 4 bases; J trimming: 6 bases; junction bases outside the gene matches: 8. Here the CDR3 reads CASSSGDRGSQPQHF. DNA of the CDR3: TGTGCCAGCAGTTCCGGCGACAGGGGTTCTCAGCCCCAGCATTTT. Looking up the rest from reference TRBV28 and TRBJ1-5 gives the full variable domain: DVKVTQSSRYLVKRTGEKVFLECVQDMDHENMFWYRQDPGLGLRLIYFSYDVKMKEKGDIPEGYSVSREKKERFSLILESASTNQTSMYLCASSSGDRGSQPQHFGDGTRLSIL.

This chain's CDR3 is CASSEMTGWGYTF. CDR3 sequence (DNA): TGTGCCAGCAGTGAAATGACAGGGTGGGGCTACACCTTC. The gene calls are TRBV6-1 and TRBJ1-2; 7 nucleotides agree with TRBD1. Trimming cost V 2 bases and J 8 bases; bases outside gene matches: 5. Germline lookup yields CDR1 MNHNS and CDR2 SASEGT. The CDR3 consists of 13 residues.

The DNA of the CDR3 is TGTGCCAGTAGTATCCACCTCTTCCCCCCTATAGACAATGAGCAGTTCTTC. Translated: CASSIHLFPPIDNEQFF. J is TRBJ2-1 and V is TRBV19; no firm D call. V was trimmed by 3 bases and J by 5 bases, leaving 20 bases between them. The germline V gene has CDR1 LNHDA and CDR2 SQIVND (reference sequence). The CDR3 length is 17 residues.

The chain is built from TRBV2 and TRBJ1-1; D is possibly TRBD1 (6 bases). CDR1 is SNHLY, CDR2 FYNNEI, per germline. CDR3 length: 14 residues. This CDR3 is CAGGAGRFDTEAFF. The CDR3 DNA reads as TGTGCAGGGGGGGCAGGGCGGTTTGACACTGAAGCTTTCTTT.

V and J are TRBV11-2 and TRBJ2-5; D possibly corresponds to TRBD2 (6 bases). Trimming left V 5 bases short and J 5 bases short, with 15 bases between. CDR1 is SGHAT, CDR2 FQNNGV, per germline. The CDR3 contains 14 residues. CDR3 region: CASSPPEGQETQYF. DNA of the CDR3: TGTGCCAGCAGCCCCCCGGAGGGCCAGGAGACCCAGTACTTC.

V and J are TRBV18 and TRBJ2-1; unclear D gene. CDR3 size: 14 residues. Trimming removed 2 bases from V and 8 bases from J, with 13 bases in between. Germline CDR1 and CDR2: KGHSH and LQKENI. The CDR3 here is CASSPTAAVYEQFF. As DNA, the CDR3 is TGTGCCAGCTCACCAACGGCTGCCGTTTATGAGCAGTTCTTC. The whole variable domain, remainder taken from reference TRBV18 and TRBJ2-1, is NAGVMQNPRHLVRRRGQEARLRCSPMKGHSHVYWYRQLPEEGLKFMVYLQKENIIDESGMPKERFSAEFPKEGPSILRIQQVVRGDSAAYFCASSPTAAVYEQFFGPGTRLTVL.

The chain uses TRBV2 and TRBJ1-1; a possible D gene is TRBD1 (6 bases). The CDR3 length is 13 residues. V dropped 8 bases and J dropped 2 bases, with 12 bases sitting between them. Germline CDR1 SNHLY, CDR2 FYNNEI. The CDR3 coding sequence is TGTGCCAGCTCCGGACAGCCTAACACTGAAGCTTTCTTT. Translation gives CASSGQPNTEAFF.

The rearrangement joins TRBV14 to TRBJ2-1; TRBD1 agrees at 9 bases. The J segment lost 10 bases and the V segment lost 4 bases, leaving 20 bases of the junction unmatched. CDR1 is SGHDN, CDR2 FVKESK, per germline. This CDR3 comprises 18 residues. CDR3 amino acids: CASSRSYFAGQGSWEQFF. In DNA, the CDR3 is TGTGCCAGCAGCCGAAGTTATTTTGCCGGACAGGGGTCATGGGAGCAGTTCTTC. The full variable domain, rest sourced from reference TRBV14 and TRBJ2-1, is EAGVTQFPSHSVIEKGQTVTLRCDPISGHDNLYWYRRVMGKEIKFLLHFVKESKQDESGMPNNRFLAERTGGTYSTLKVQPAELEDSGVYFCASSRSYFAGQGSWEQFFGPGTRLTVL.

This chain joins TRBV9 and TRBJ1-3, with a weak D call TRBD1 (5 bases). With 0 bases removed from V and 0 bases from J, the gap between germline ends came to 10 bases. Germline assignment: CDR1 SGDLS and CDR2 YYNGEE. This CDR3 has 16 residues. CDR3 residues: CASSVDPGPSGNTIYF. CDR3 nucleotide sequence: TGTGCCAGCAGCGTAGATCCAGGGCCCTCTGGAAACACCATATATTTT.

This chain joins TRBV2 and TRBJ2-2; D is possibly TRBD2 (7 bases). From germline, CDR1 is SNHLY and CDR2 FYNNEI. Trimming cost V 6 bases and J 0 bases, with 14 bases left between them. The CDR3 runs to 16 residues. The CDR3 coding sequence is TGTGCCAGCAGGGACAGACTAGCAGCGAACACCGGGGAGCTGTTTTTT. Protein sequence: CASRDRLAANTGELFF.

This clone was picked up one time. The chain is built from TRBV2 and TRBJ2-2; 7 positions match TRBD1. Germline values: CDR1 SNHLY, CDR2 FYNNEI. The V gene end was trimmed by 3 bases and the J gene end by 5 bases; junction bases not matched to a gene: 6. This CDR3 region has 15 residues. As DNA, the CDR3 is TGTGCCAGCAGTGAGAGTACAGGGGTTACCGGGGAGCTGTTTTTT. Its translation: CASSESTGVTGELFF.

The J gene is TRBJ2-2, the V gene TRBV11-2; D unresolved. Germline CDR1 is SGHAT and CDR2 is FQNNGV. V lost 3 bases, J lost 6 bases, and 2 bases lay in between. This CDR3 has 11 amino acids. The CDR3: CASSFAGELFF. CDR3 sequence (DNA): TGTGCCAGCAGCTTTGCCGGGGAGCTGTTTTTT. The full variable domain, in which reference TRBV11-2 and TRBJ2-2 provide the parts outside the CDR3, is EAGVAQSPRYKIIEKRQSVAFWCNPISGHATLYWYQQILGQGPKLLIQFQNNGVVDDSQLPKDRFSAERLKGVDSTLKIQPAKLEDSAVYLCASSFAGELFFGEGSRLTVL.

The CDR3 nucleotides read TGTGCCAGCGCAGGGGTAGGTGAAAAACTGTTTTTT. Protein: CASAGVGEKLFF. This sequence joins TRBV27 and TRBJ1-4; D might be TRBD1 (6 bases). The CDR3 loop spans 12 amino acids. Germline CDR1 and CDR2: MNHEY and SMNVEV (reference sequence). Trimming left V 8 bases short and J 7 bases short, with 11 bases between.

The rearrangement uses TRBV4-2 and TRBJ1-2, with D unresolved. The ends were cut back, 4 bases at V and 2 bases at J, with 5 bases in the middle. CDR3 size: 12 residues. Germline V gives CDR1 LGHNA, CDR2 YNFKEQ. CDR3 DNA sequence: TGTGCCAGCAGCCCCGACAACTATGGCTACACCTTC. Translating it yields CASSPDNYGYTF.

This rearrangement joins TRBV9 to TRBJ2-1, with D perhaps TRBD1 (6 bases). There are 15 residues in the CDR3. V shed 0 bases and J shed 4 bases, with 11 bases lying between them. Germline-derived CDR1 and CDR2 are SGDLS and YYNGEE. This CDR3 reads CASSVGGRGYNEQFF. The CDR3 nucleotides read TGTGCCAGCAGCGTAGGGGGGCGCGGTTACAATGAGCAGTTCTTC. Full variable domain (missing parts from reference TRBV9 and TRBJ2-1): DSGVTQTPKHLITATGQRVTLRCSPRSGDLSVYWYQQSLDQGLQFLIQYYNGEERAKGNILERFSAQQFPDLHSELNLSSLELGDSALYFCASSVGGRGYNEQFFGPGTRLTVL.

The chain has TRBV10-2 and TRBJ1-1, with a tentative D call TRBD1 (5 bases). Germline assignment: CDR1 WSHSY and CDR2 SAAADI. The CDR3 sequence is 13 residues long. V was cut by 5 bases and J by 5 bases, with 12 bases left in between. As DNA, the CDR3 is TGCGCCAGCAGTTCCGCGCCAGGGACTGAAGCTTTCTTT. This sequence encodes CASSSAPGTEAFF.

V and J are TRBV9 and TRBJ2-7; D not resolved. This CDR3 region has 18 residues. The germline V gene encodes CDR1 SGDLS and CDR2 YYNGEE. With 3 bases removed from V and 4 bases from J, the gap between germline ends came to 26 bases. CDR3 sequence reads: CASSGPVFFGQSGYEQYF. The CDR3 DNA sequence: TGTGCCAGCAGCGGACCCGTCTTTTTTGGTCAAAGTGGATACGAGCAGTACTTC.

V is TRBV7-3 and J is TRBJ1-6; TRBD1 aligns across 8 bases. The germline V gene encodes CDR1 SGHTA and CDR2 FQGTGA. J lost 9 bases, V lost 2 bases, and 9 bases had no gene match. This CDR3 comprises 16 residues. The CDR3 DNA reads as TGTGCCAGCAGCTTAGAGGGCCAGGGGGCATCTTCACCCCTCCACTTT. Protein: CASSLEGQGASSPLHF.